This TCR beta chain was obtained from a study of cytotoxic CD8 clonotypes in ibrutinib-treated CLL. Overall study: Response sampling came at median roughly 12 months of treatment, ranging about 6 to 36 months. Study outcomes and limitations: Public clonotypes, an uncommon group, contracted or remained stable on treatment.

This table comes from immunoSEQ multiplex PCR, and its TCRdb copy is limited to in-frame clones, with some not included. The sample holds roughly 150,000 clones, 70% to 90% seen once. This CDR3 contains 14 residues. V dropped 3 bases and J dropped 0 bases, with 7 bases sitting between them. Germline V lookup: CDR1 WNHNN, CDR2 SYGVQD (reference sequence). Points on this clone: Its antigen is not known.

The chain uses TRBV10-1 and TRBJ2-3; a weak D match, TRBD2 (6 bases). The specimen was PBMCs, collected at disease progression, from a patient treated with ibrutinib. The sequence came from a human donor with chronic lymphocytic leukemia. The CDR3 DNA sequence: TGCGCCAGCAGTGATGCGGGGAGCACAGATACGCAGTATTTT. The encoded protein is CASSDAGSTDTQYF.